Listed below are T cell receptor beta chains from one sample, sequenced in a study of T-cell memory formation after mild COVID-19. In TCRdb, the 5' RACE reads were re-called with MiXCR into one record per CDR3 protein. The sample carries about half a million distinct CDR3 sequences, about 20% recorded once. The sequenced sample consisted of PBMCs or a T cell subset sorted from them (not recorded which). All receptors derive from an adult woman who had mild COVID-19 (a few samples of this study predate the infection). Cell type and time point are not known. Each CDR3 is given with its conserved first and last residue. The D gene is left open where the match is weak. Expanded clones are given a class, and other clones once, few, many or no size at all.

size	V	D	J	DNA	CDR3
NA	TRBV7-2	NA	TRBJ2-3	TGTGCCAGCAGCCACCCATTAGGGGAGGCAGATACGCAGTATTTT	CASSHPLGEADTQYF
NA	TRBV7-2	NA	TRBJ1-6	TGTGCCAGCAGCTCTGGGGGCCGAAAACCTTCACCCCTCCACTTT	CASSSGGRKPSPLHF
few	TRBV15	TRBD2	TRBJ2-3	TGTGCCACCAGCAGATGGGGACTAGCGGATAGCACAGATACGCAGTATTTT	CATSRWGLADSTDTQYF
few	TRBV3-1	NA	TRBJ2-2	TGTGCCAGCAGCCAGGTCCTCACCGGGGAGCTGTTTTTT	CASSQVLTGELFF
NA	TRBV7-8	NA	TRBJ2-1	TGTGCCAGCAGCTTAGCCAGGGTTTCCTCCTACAATGAGCAGTTCTTC	CASSLARVSSYNEQFF
few	TRBV5-4	NA	TRBJ2-3	TGTGCCAGCACGTCGCCCGCTGAAAGCACAGATACGCAGTGTTTT	CASTSPAESTDTQCF
few	TRBV9	NA	TRBJ1-3	TGTGCCAGCACCTCGGGGCTCCTCTCTGGAAACACCATATATTTT	CASTSGLLSGNTIYF
NA	TRBV12-3/TRBV12-4	NA	TRBJ2-7	TGTGCCAGCAGAAGACAGGAGGTTTCCTACGAGCAGTACTTC	CASRRQEVSYEQYF
NA	TRBV5-5	NA	TRBJ2-6	TGTGCCAGCAGCCCTCGGACCGGGGAGGCCAACGTCCTGACTTTC	CASSPRTGEANVLTF
NA	TRBV6-5	TRBD1	TRBJ1-1	TGTGCCAGCAGACAGGGGGGGGGCACTGAAGCTTTCTTT	CASRQGGGTEAFF
few	TRBV7-9	TRBD1	TRBJ1-2	TGTGCCAGCAGCTGGGGGACAGTAAACTATGGCTACACCTTC	CASSWGTVNYGYTF
NA	TRBV14	TRBD1	TRBJ1-1	TGTGCCAGCAGCCAAGGACAGGGGAATCCGGTGACTTTCTTT	CASSQGQGNPVTFF
few	TRBV12-3/TRBV12-4	TRBD2	TRBJ2-7	TGTGCCAGCAGTAAAGCGGGAGTTACCTACGAGCAGTACTTC	CASSKAGVTYEQYF
NA	TRBV3-1	TRBD2	TRBJ2-5	TGTGCCAGCAGTGGGACTAGTATCCGACCGGGGGCCCAGTACTTC	CASSGTSIRPGAQYF
NA	TRBV14	NA	TRBJ2-5	TGTGCCAGCAGCCAAGTCCAGCGGGTGAAAGAGACCCAGTACTTC	CASSQVQRVKETQYF
few	TRBV20-1	NA	TRBJ2-5	TGCAGTGCTAGTATACAGTGGAGGGAGACCCAGTACTTC	CSASIQWRETQYF
NA	TRBV20-1	TRBD2	TRBJ2-7	TGCAGTGCTAGAGATCCGAGTTTGGGGGGAGGGTCCTACGAGCAGTACTTC	CSARDPSLGGGSYEQYF
few	TRBV20-1	NA	TRBJ2-3	TGCAGTGCTAGATCGGGGAAGCGGGTGGAGATTACGCAGTATTTT	CSARSGKRVEITQYF
few	TRBV24-1	TRBD2	TRBJ2-7	TGTGCCACCAGTGTTAGCGGGAGGAACGAGCAGTACTTC	CATSVSGRNEQYF
NA	TRBV19	NA	TRBJ2-1	TGTGCCAGTAGTATGGGGCCGAGAGGCAATGAGCAGTTCTTC	CASSMGPRGNEQFF
few	TRBV2	NA	TRBJ2-3	TGTGCCAGCAGTGATGGAAAAGCGGCGTCATACACAGATACGCAGTATTTT	CASSDGKAASYTDTQYF
many	TRBV20-1	NA	TRBJ1-3	TGCAGTGCTCGATCGGCTGGAAACACCATATATTTT	CSARSAGNTIYF
once	TRBV12-3/TRBV12-4	TRBD1	TRBJ1-2	TGTGCCAGCAGTCTGACAGGGGGCAGCTGGGGCTACACCTTC	CASSLTGGSWGYTF
NA	TRBV7-2	TRBD1	TRBJ2-3	TGTGCCAGCAGCTTAGCAAGCGGACAGGGTCGCACAGATACGCAGTATTTT	CASSLASGQGRTDTQYF
few	TRBV7-2	NA	TRBJ1-4	TGTGCCAGCAGCTTAGATCCGCCTGGCAGACTGTTTTTT	CASSLDPPGRLFF
few	TRBV7-9	NA	TRBJ1-1	TGTGCCAGCAGCTTACGGGAGTTCACTGAAGCTTTCTTT	CASSLREFTEAFF
NA	TRBV7-9	NA	TRBJ1-3	TGTGCCAGCTTTCCCCTATATTTT	CASFPLYF
few	TRBV5-1	NA	TRBJ2-1	TGCGCCAGCAGCTTGGTTAGCGAACCCCCGTGGTTCTTC	CASSLVSEPPWFF
few	TRBV7-2	NA	TRBJ2-7	TGTGCCAGCAGCCCCCAAGCGGAAACAGCCTACGAGCAGTACTTC	CASSPQAETAYEQYF
NA	TRBV7-9	NA	TRBJ1-1	TGTGCCAGCAGCCTTTTAGTTCCAGGCGCCGGGCCTGAAGCTTTCTTT	CASSLLVPGAGPEAFF
few	TRBV3-1	NA	TRBJ1-1	TGTGCCAGCAGCCAAGATCCCGACAGCCCCACTGAAGCTTTCTTT	CASSQDPDSPTEAFF
NA	TRBV6-6	NA	TRBJ2-5	TGTGCCAGCAGTTACGGGTCAGAGACCCAGTACTTC	CASSYGSETQYF
NA	TRBV12-3/TRBV12-4	TRBD1	TRBJ2-7	TGTGCCAGCAGTGGACAGGTGAGCTCCTACGAGCAGTACTTC	CASSGQVSSYEQYF
NA	TRBV6-1	NA	TRBJ1-2	TGTGCCAGCAGCGGGCGTAACTATGGCTACACCTTC	CASSGRNYGYTF
NA	TRBV7-3	NA	TRBJ2-3	TGTGCCAGCAGCTTAGTCCAGGGAGATACGCAGTATTTT	CASSLVQGDTQYF
many	TRBV6-1	NA	TRBJ1-5	TGTGCCAGCAGGCCCCGGGGGCAGCCGAATCAGCCCCAGCATTTT	CASRPRGQPNQPQHF
few	TRBV7-8	TRBD2	TRBJ2-5	TGTGCCAGCAGCTTAACGGGGGGAGGCCCCAGGGAGACCCAGTACTTC	CASSLTGGGPRETQYF
few	TRBV7-9	TRBD1	TRBJ1-4	TGTGCCAGCAGTTTCCCACAGGGGGCGAAATCGGCTGAAAAACTGTTTTTT	CASSFPQGAKSAEKLFF
NA	TRBV7-3	TRBD2	TRBJ2-1	TGTGCCAGCAGCTTAAGGGCTAGCGGGAGGGCCCGGTCCAATGAGCAGTTCTTC	CASSLRASGRARSNEQFF
many	TRBV4-3	TRBD1	TRBJ2-7	TGCGCCAGCAGCCAAGCGACAGGGTCCTACGAGCAGTACTTC	CASSQATGSYEQYF
NA	TRBV6-2/TRBV6-3	NA	TRBJ1-5	TGTGCCAGCGTGGAACCGGGATTCAATCAGCCCCAGCATTTT	CASVEPGFNQPQHF
few	TRBV4-3	NA	TRBJ1-4	TGCGCCAGCAGCCAAGAGTCGGGAACTAATGAAAAACTGTTTTTT	CASSQESGTNEKLFF
few	TRBV9	NA	TRBJ2-2	TGTGCCAGCAGCGTAGCTTGGGGGGAGACCGGGGAGCTGTTTTTT	CASSVAWGETGELFF